This TCR beta chain was documented in a study of cytomegalovirus exposure and HLA in healthy donors. Whole-study context: The roughly 130 validation repertoires used the same platform as the approximately 670 first-cohort repertoires (as reported by a later analysis).

This clone has only one observation. The antigen is undetermined. The CDR3 spans 15 residues. CDR1 and CDR2 (germline): SGHTA, FQGTGA. V gave up 4 bases and J gave up 1 base, with 13 bases separating them. Study outcomes and limitations: The investigators catalogued 150 to 200 TCR beta chains as cytomegalovirus-associated. The finding came from a later analysis; first-cohort TCR clusters tended to co-occur in the 120 or so validation repertoires.

An approximately 120-subject validation cohort, separate from the approximately 690-subject first cohort, supplied the donors. Some clones are missing from TCRdb's copy, which holds only in-frame ones; the method was immunoSEQ multiplex PCR. The sample yields over 150,000 clones, roughly nine tenths seen once. V gene TRBV7-3 combines with J gene TRBJ1-1; tentative D call: TRBD1 (6 bases). This TCR derives from a woman younger than 45 in good health and CMV-seronegative. Sequencing used PBMCs. CDR3 sequence: CASSYDGTTNTEAFF. In DNA form, the CDR3 reads TGTGCCAGCAGCTACGATGGGACAACGAACACTGAAGCTTTCTTT.